Below, 31 T cell receptor beta chains from the same sample are listed, as sequenced in a study of blood T cell repertoires in COVID-19. TCRdb's table, derived via immunoSEQ multiplex PCR, lists solely in-frame clones and lacks some. The sample lists approximately 69,000 clones, more than 80% seen once, with roughly 20% in the top ten. Sequenced: peripheral blood. The origin of the receptors is a woman in her 70s with acute or convalescent COVID-19.

This chain's CDR3 is CASSPTSPGQETQYF. For the CDR3, the DNA is TGTGCCAGCTCACCAACTTCCCCAGGGCAAGAGACCCAGTACTTC. This chain connects TRBV18 to TRBJ2-5; perhaps TRBD1 as D (5 bases). The CDR3 has 15 amino acids. The germline V gene has CDR1 KGHSH and CDR2 LQKENI. Deletions cut 2 bases from V and 2 bases from J, with 12 bases between.

The CDR3 loop is CATGTSNNSPLHF. In nucleotides, the CDR3 is TGTGCCACCGGGACAAGCAATAATTCACCCCTCCACTTT. V and J are TRBV11-3 and TRBJ1-6; D might be TRBD1 (6 bases). The CDR3 covers 13 residues. The V end was cut by 10 bases, the J end by 5 bases, with 12 bases between. Germline V gene data show CDR1 as SGHNT and CDR2 as YENEEA.

V usage is TRBV7-7 and J usage is TRBJ2-2; the D gene is possibly TRBD1 (6 bases). CDR3 length: 16 residues. V lost 1 base to trimming and J lost 5 bases, with 14 bases between them. Germline CDR1 and CDR2: SSHAT and FNYEAQ (reference sequence). Here the CDR3 reads CASSLGWGPGTGELFF. The CDR3 nucleotides read TGTGCCAGCAGCTTAGGCTGGGGGCCCGGGACCGGGGAGCTGTTTTTT.

The chain carries TRBV6-2 or TRBV6-3 and TRBJ2-3, with TRBD2 matching over 8 bases. The V gene end was trimmed by 4 bases and the J gene end by 0 bases; junction bases not matched to a gene: 6. This CDR3 contains 16 residues. Germline V gene data show CDR1 as MNHEY and CDR2 as SVGEGT. The CDR3 here is CASSFGRGSSTDTQYF. DNA of the CDR3: TGTGCCAGCAGTTTCGGGAGGGGGTCTAGCACAGATACGCAGTATTTT.

The chain combines TRBV5-1 with TRBJ1-6; possible D gene TRBD1, 6 bases. The ends were cut back, 3 bases at V and 7 bases at J, with 14 bases in the middle. The length of the CDR3 is 15 residues. The germline V gene has CDR1 SGHRS and CDR2 YFSETQ. The CDR3 coding sequence is TGCGCCAGCAGCTGGGAGGGGCAGGGGAATTCACCCCTCCACTTT. Its translation is CASSWEGQGNSPLHF.

This clone appeared a single time. The chain couples TRBV19 to TRBJ1-2; 7 nucleotides line up with TRBD1. This CDR3 contains 16 residues. The junction had 13 bases not matched to a gene; V was cut back by 3 bases and J by 6 bases. Germline CDR1 and CDR2: LNHDA and SQIVND (reference sequence). The CDR3 bases are TGTGCCAGTAGTATCCCCAGGACAGGTCTCACGAATGGCTACACCTTC. Its protein product is CASSIPRTGLTNGYTF.

The chain recombines TRBV24-1 with TRBJ2-2; TRBD2 matches at 8 bases. Losses at the gene ends were 3 bases for V and 6 bases for J; bases not matched to a gene: 8. The CDR3 contains 16 residues. Germline V gene lookup returns CDR1 KGHDR and CDR2 SFDVKD. The CDR3 bases are TGTGCCACCAGTGATCCAGCGGGAGCGGTCCCCGGGGAGCTGTTTTTT. It translates to CATSDPAGAVPGELFF.

The chain links TRBV6-5 to TRBJ1-5; 7 nucleotides align to TRBD1. With V trimmed by 5 bases and J by 1 base, 5 bases remained unmatched. Per germline, CDR1 MNHEY and CDR2 SVGAGI. This CDR3 spans 15 amino acids. The DNA of the CDR3 is TGTGCCAGCAGTCCGACAGGGAGGAGCAATCAGCCCCAGCATTTT. Protein: CASSPTGRSNQPQHF.

V usage is TRBV27 and J usage is TRBJ1-1, with 8 bases lining up with TRBD1. The CDR3 totals 15 residues. Germline V lookup: CDR1 MNHEY, CDR2 SMNVEV (reference sequence). The J segment lost 6 bases and the V segment lost 4 bases, leaving 10 bases of the junction unmatched. The CDR3 DNA sequence: TGTGCCAGCAGTTCCAGGGGGCCCTATGTCTCTGAAGCTTTCTTT. Protein: CASSSRGPYVSEAFF.

There are a few counts of this clone. The rearrangement uses TRBV30 and TRBJ1-5; 8 bases fit TRBD1. The CDR3 runs 12 residues. Germline V gives CDR1 GTSNPN, CDR2 SVGIG (reference sequence). J was trimmed by 7 bases and V by 5 bases; bases with no gene match: 4. CDR3 sequence reads: CAWGDRGQPQHF. DNA for the CDR3: TGTGCCTGGGGTGACAGGGGACAGCCCCAGCATTTT.

This clone was picked up a small number of times. This rearrangement joins TRBV28 to TRBJ2-3, with D possibly matching TRBD2 (5 bases). V lost 5 bases, J lost 0 bases, and 15 bases lay in between. The CDR3 has 16 amino acids. Germline lookup yields CDR1 MDHEN and CDR2 SYDVKM. CDR3 residues: CASSRTRASSTDTQYF. Written as DNA, the CDR3 is TGTGCCAGCAGTCGAACTAGGGCCTCTAGCACAGATACGCAGTATTTT.

V gene TRBV6-5 combines with J gene TRBJ1-3, with D possibly matching TRBD1 (5 bases). Germline V gene data show CDR1 as MNHEY and CDR2 as SVGAGI. Trimming removed 2 bases at V and 4 bases at J, with 9 bases between. CDR3 length: 14 amino acids. The CDR3 sequence is CASSYRGSGNTIYF. The DNA for the CDR3 is TGTGCCAGCAGTTACAGGGGTTCGGGAAACACCATATATTTT.

This clone was detected a few times. The chain employs TRBV27 and TRBJ1-6; D is unresolved. The CDR3 loop spans 15 amino acids. Germline assignment: CDR1 MNHEY and CDR2 SMNVEV (reference sequence). V gave up 2 bases and J gave up 4 bases, with 9 bases separating them. This chain's CDR3 is CASSLALIYNSPLHF. CDR3 nucleotide sequence: TGTGCCAGCAGTTTAGCACTCATTTATAATTCACCCCTCCACTTT.

This chain links TRBV4-2 with TRBJ2-3; tentatively, D is TRBD2 (6 bases). CDR1 LGHNA and CDR2 YNFKEQ come from the germline V gene. The length of the CDR3 is 15 residues. The V and J ends lost 2 bases and 2 bases respectively, with 11 bases between them. CDR3 nucleotides: TGTGCCAGCAGCCAAACGGGACTCCACACAGATACGCAGTATTTT. It yields the protein CASSQTGLHTDTQYF.

The CDR3 bases are TGTGCCAGCAGCTTAGATAACCCAAGCGGGAGTGGGACAGATACGCAGTATTTT. It yields the protein CASSLDNPSGSGTDTQYF. The rearrangement links TRBV11-3 to TRBJ2-3; 8 positions agree with TRBD2. V lost 0 bases and J lost 3; bases outside the gene matches: 11. The germline CDR1 and CDR2 sequences are SGHNT and YENEEA. The CDR3 consists of 18 residues. The variable domain in full, completed from reference TRBV11-3 and TRBJ2-3, reads EAGVVQSPRYKIIEKKQPVAFWCNPISGHNTLYWYLQNLGQGPELLIRYENEEAVDDSQLPKDRFSAERLKGVDSTLKIQPAELGDSAVYLCASSLDNPSGSGTDTQYFGPGTRLTVL.

The chain employs TRBV5-4 and TRBJ2-1, with D possibly being TRBD1 (6 bases). Germline assignment: CDR1 SGHNT and CDR2 YYREEE (reference sequence). The CDR3 length is 15 residues. Trimming cost V 6 bases and J 4 bases, with 17 bases left between them. The CDR3, as DNA: TGTGCCAGCACGCGGTGGGGGACAACATACAATGAGCAGTTCTTC. This gives the protein CASTRWGTTYNEQFF.

The gene calls are TRBV7-3 and TRBJ2-2; TRBD1 matches 8 bases. Germline CDR1 is SGHTA and CDR2 is FQGTGA. There are 13 residues in the CDR3. V trimming: 6 bases; J trimming: 5 bases; junction bases outside the gene matches: 2. The CDR3 DNA reads TGTGCCAGCAGACAGGGGGTAACCGGGGAGCTGTTTTTT. Translated: CASRQGVTGELFF.

The chain has TRBV27 and TRBJ2-7; weak D call: TRBD2 (6 bases). The CDR3 is 13 amino acids. Germline V gene data show CDR1 as MNHEY and CDR2 as SMNVEV (reference sequence). The V gene lost 4 bases and the J gene lost 3 bases, with 10 bases spanning the gap. CDR3 DNA sequence: TGTGCCAGCAGTTCGGGACTGGTCTACGAGCAGTACTTC. Protein sequence: CASSSGLVYEQYF.

The CDR3 bases are TGTGCCAGCAGCTTCGGGACTAGAGGTTCCTACGAGCAGTACTTC. This gives the protein CASSFGTRGSYEQYF. The genes are TRBV7-6 and TRBJ2-7, with 8 bases that match TRBD2. In germline, CDR1 is SGHVS, CDR2 FNYEAQ. The CDR3 sequence is 15 residues long. V lost 3 bases and J lost 1; bases outside the gene matches: 5.

The CDR3 reads CASGTGNMNTEAFF. Written as DNA, the CDR3 is TGTGCCAGTGGGACAGGGAATATGAACACTGAAGCTTTCTTT. V is TRBV19 and J is TRBJ1-1, with TRBD1 identical over 9 bases. Germline V gene lookup returns CDR1 LNHDA and CDR2 SQIVND (reference sequence). The V and J ends lost 8 bases and 0 bases, in that order; junction bases with no gene match: 4. The CDR3 has 14 residues. The whole variable domain, remainder taken from reference TRBV19 and TRBJ1-1, is DGGITQSPKYLFRKEGQNVTLSCEQNLNHDAMYWYRQDPGQGLRLIYYSQIVNDFQKGDIAEGYSVSREKKESFPLTVTSAQKNPTAFYLCASGTGNMNTEAFFGQGTRLTVV.

The chain has TRBV9 and TRBJ1-4, with D possibly being TRBD1 (6 bases). Germline-derived CDR1 and CDR2 are SGDLS and YYNGEE. Trimming took 5 bases from V and 5 from J, leaving 16 bases between them. This CDR3 has 15 amino acids. In DNA, the CDR3 is TGTGCCAGCAGTCTAACAGGGAACATGAATGAAAAACTGTTTTTT. Residues: CASSLTGNMNEKLFF.

The genes are TRBV11-2 and TRBJ1-2, with TRBD1 matching 11 bases. V was clipped by 6 bases and J by 2 bases; unmatched bases: 2. Germline values: CDR1 SGHAT, CDR2 FQNNGV. The CDR3 is made up of 14 amino acids. The CDR3 coding sequence is TGTGCCAGCAGGGACAGGGGGCGCAACTATGGCTACACCTTC. Translation: CASRDRGRNYGYTF. Based on the CDR3 plus reference TRBV11-2 and TRBJ1-2, the full variable domain is EAGVAQSPRYKIIEKRQSVAFWCNPISGHATLYWYQQILGQGPKLLIQFQNNGVVDDSQLPKDRFSAERLKGVDSTLKIQPAKLEDSAVYLCASRDRGRNYGYTFGSGTRLTVV.

The rearrangement joins TRBV5-4 to TRBJ1-1, with TRBD1 matching 7 bases. CDR1 and CDR2 from the germline V gene are SGHNT and YYREEE (reference sequence). V shed 1 base, J shed 1 base, and the junction held 4 bases outside the gene matches. CDR3 length: 15 amino acids. CDR3 nucleotide sequence: TGTGCCAGCAGCTTGAAGGGGGCCGGGAACACTGAAGCTTTCTTT. It specifies CASSLKGAGNTEAFF. The entire variable domain, with the rest obtained from reference TRBV5-4 and TRBJ1-1, is as follows: ETGVTQSPTHLIKTRGQQVTLRCSSQSGHNTVSWYQQALGQGPQFIFQYYREEENGRGNFPPRFSGLQFPNYSSELNVNALELDDSALYLCASSLKGAGNTEAFFGQGTRLTVV.

This clone was observed a single time. The V gene is TRBV5-1, the J gene TRBJ2-1; D is perhaps TRBD2 (6 bases). The V end was cut by 7 bases, the J end by 11 bases, with 13 bases between. The CDR3 contains 11 residues. Germline V gives CDR1 SGHRS, CDR2 YFSETQ. The CDR3 protein is CASRYGGKQFF. The CDR3 bases are TGCGCCAGCCGGTACGGAGGGAAGCAGTTCTTC. Drawing the rest from reference TRBV5-1 and TRBJ2-1, the complete variable domain is KAGVTQTPRYLIKTRGQQVTLSCSPISGHRSVSWYQQTPGQGLQFLFEYFSETQRNKGNFPGRFSGRQFSNSRSEMNVSTLELGDSALYLCASRYGGKQFFGPGTRLTVL.

The chain is built from TRBV5-6 and TRBJ1-5; 8 nucleotides match TRBD1. This CDR3 is 15 amino acids long. V lost 4 bases, J lost 3 bases, and 6 bases stayed unmatched. Germline CDR1 and CDR2: SGHDT and YYEEEE. CDR3 in amino acids: CASSRTGISNQPQHF. CDR3 bases: TGTGCCAGCAGCCGGACAGGGATCTCCAATCAGCCCCAGCATTTT. Using reference TRBV5-6 and TRBJ1-5 for the parts outside the CDR3, the full variable domain is DAGVTQSPTHLIKTRGQQVTLRCSPKSGHDTVSWYQQALGQGPQFIFQYYEEEERQRGNFPDRFSGHQFPNYSSELNVNALLLGDSALYLCASSRTGISNQPQHFGDGTRLSIL.

The V gene is TRBV5-1, the J gene TRBJ1-2, with D hard to call. Germline values: CDR1 SGHRS, CDR2 YFSETQ. V lost 3 bases, J lost 8 bases, and 14 bases lay in between. The CDR3 is made up of 13 amino acids. DNA for the CDR3: TGCGCCAGCAGCTACGTCGAAGGGAGCGGCTACACCTTC. This sequence encodes CASSYVEGSGYTF.

The V call is TRBV30, the J call TRBJ2-7, with D perhaps matching TRBD1 (5 bases). V was clipped by 5 bases and J by 4 bases, with 12 bases between them. The germline V gene has CDR1 GTSNPN and CDR2 SVGIG (reference sequence). The CDR3 runs to 12 residues. The CDR3 region has the DNA TGTGCCTGGTCCTGGGGCGGTTACGAGCAGTACTTC. Amino acids: CAWSWGGYEQYF.

This chain connects TRBV18 to TRBJ1-5; TRBD1 agrees at 8 bases. The germline gives CDR1 KGHSH, CDR2 LQKENI. The length of the CDR3 is 16 residues. J lost 2 bases, V lost 4 bases, and 7 bases had no gene match. In nucleotides, the CDR3 is TGTGCCAGCTCACAAGACAGGGGCCGGGGCAATCAGCCCCAGCATTTT. The encoded protein is CASSQDRGRGNQPQHF.

This chain uses TRBV18 with TRBJ2-7; 11 bases are shared with TRBD2. Germline lookup yields CDR1 KGHSH and CDR2 LQKENI. Trimming cost V 3 bases and J 0 bases; bases outside gene matches: 1. This CDR3 spans 15 amino acids. In DNA form, the CDR3 reads TGTGCCAGCTCACCTAGCGGGAGGGTCTCCTACGAGCAGTACTTC. Amino acid sequence: CASSPSGRVSYEQYF.

As concerns this clone: A much larger clonotype is one base distant, so this may be a read error. The CDR3 bases are TGTGCCAGCAGCCCCCAGGGGTATAGCAATCAGCCCCAGCATTTT. Protein: CASSPQGYSNQPQHF. The chain couples TRBV6-2 or TRBV6-3 to TRBJ1-5; TRBD1 is a possible D gene (6 bases). The CDR3 is made up of 15 amino acids. In germline, CDR1 is MNHEY, CDR2 SVGEGT. Trimming cost V 6 bases and J 0 bases, with 12 bases left between them.

V gene TRBV19 combines with J gene TRBJ2-7; 8 bases map to TRBD1. Germline CDR1 reads LNHDA; CDR2 reads SQIVND (reference sequence). The CDR3 loop spans 13 amino acids. Trimming took 6 bases from V and 4 from J; bases not matched to a gene: 5. In DNA form, the CDR3 reads TGTGCCAGTAGAAAGGGACAGGCTTACGAGCAGTACTTC. It codes for CASRKGQAYEQYF. Combining the CDR3 with reference TRBV19 and TRBJ2-7 gives the whole variable domain DGGITQSPKYLFRKEGQNVTLSCEQNLNHDAMYWYRQDPGQGLRLIYYSQIVNDFQKGDIAEGYSVSREKKESFPLTVTSAQKNPTAFYLCASRKGQAYEQYFGPGTRLTVT.